This TCR beta chain was captured in a study of metastatic and nonmetastatic thyroid tumors. Study-wide context: A comparison of repertoires was made across blood and tumor or nodule tissue from malignant and benign thyroid patients. General study results and limits: Compared with benign nodules, malignant thyroid tumors were reported to have significantly higher TCR beta diversity in both blood and tumor.

With regard to this clone: Its antigen is not identified.

As handled by the study authors: The study's classifier, a distant-metastasis tool for papillary thyroid cancer, was built using CDR3 differences across clinicopathological groups. TCRdb re-called clones via MiXCR from the PCR reads. Here the V and J calls rest on TCRdb's processing, not on the authors' analysis. Of 35,000 to 50,000 clones in the sample, roughly 24% were seen once. The V gene's germline CDR1 is DFQATT and CDR2 SNEGSKA (reference sequence). V was shortened by 1 base and J by 1 base, with 4 bases between the two germline ends. There are 12 residues in the CDR3. Every patient was untreated before thyroid surgery.

This receptor was obtained from a female donor with papillary thyroid cancer or a benign thyroid nodule (not recorded which). Some clones in this sample may be carry-over from other donors' samples. The chain couples TRBV20-1 to TRBJ1-1; D is undetermined. Source material: tumor tissue. The CDR3 loop is CSARGPNTEAFF. The CDR3 coding sequence is TGCAGTGCTAGAGGCCCGAACACTGAAGCTTTCTTT.